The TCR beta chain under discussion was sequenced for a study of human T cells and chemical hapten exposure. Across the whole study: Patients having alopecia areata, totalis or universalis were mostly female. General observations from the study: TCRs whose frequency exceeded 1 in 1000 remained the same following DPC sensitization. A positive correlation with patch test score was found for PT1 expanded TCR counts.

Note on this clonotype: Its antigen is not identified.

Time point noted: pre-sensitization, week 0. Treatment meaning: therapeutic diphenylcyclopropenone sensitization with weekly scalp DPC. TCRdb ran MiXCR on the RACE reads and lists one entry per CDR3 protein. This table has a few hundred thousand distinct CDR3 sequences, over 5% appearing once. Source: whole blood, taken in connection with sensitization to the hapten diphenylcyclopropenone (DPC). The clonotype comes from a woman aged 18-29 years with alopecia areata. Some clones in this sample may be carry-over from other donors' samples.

This CDR3 is CASSGGTEVTEAFF. The CDR3 nucleotides read TGTGCCAGCAGTGGTGGGACCGAGGTGACTGAAGCTTTCTTT. The gene calls are TRBV27 and TRBJ1-1; tentatively, D is TRBD1 (5 bases). This CDR3 has 14 residues. CDR1 is MNHEY, CDR2 SMNVEV, per germline (reference sequence). V lost 5 bases and J lost 5, with 15 bases in between.